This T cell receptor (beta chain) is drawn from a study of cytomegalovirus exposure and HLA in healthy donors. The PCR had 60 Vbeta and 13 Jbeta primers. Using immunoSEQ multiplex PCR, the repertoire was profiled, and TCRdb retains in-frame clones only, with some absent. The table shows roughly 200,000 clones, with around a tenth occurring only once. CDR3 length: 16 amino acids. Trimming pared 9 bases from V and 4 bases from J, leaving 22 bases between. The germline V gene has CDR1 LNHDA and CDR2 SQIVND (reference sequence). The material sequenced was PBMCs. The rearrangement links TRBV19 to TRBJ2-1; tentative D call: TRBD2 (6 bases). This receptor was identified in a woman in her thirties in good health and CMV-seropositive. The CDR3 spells CASPVPGAETYNEQFF. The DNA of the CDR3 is TGTGCCAGCCCTGTCCCGGGAGCGGAGACTTACAATGAGCAGTTCTTC.